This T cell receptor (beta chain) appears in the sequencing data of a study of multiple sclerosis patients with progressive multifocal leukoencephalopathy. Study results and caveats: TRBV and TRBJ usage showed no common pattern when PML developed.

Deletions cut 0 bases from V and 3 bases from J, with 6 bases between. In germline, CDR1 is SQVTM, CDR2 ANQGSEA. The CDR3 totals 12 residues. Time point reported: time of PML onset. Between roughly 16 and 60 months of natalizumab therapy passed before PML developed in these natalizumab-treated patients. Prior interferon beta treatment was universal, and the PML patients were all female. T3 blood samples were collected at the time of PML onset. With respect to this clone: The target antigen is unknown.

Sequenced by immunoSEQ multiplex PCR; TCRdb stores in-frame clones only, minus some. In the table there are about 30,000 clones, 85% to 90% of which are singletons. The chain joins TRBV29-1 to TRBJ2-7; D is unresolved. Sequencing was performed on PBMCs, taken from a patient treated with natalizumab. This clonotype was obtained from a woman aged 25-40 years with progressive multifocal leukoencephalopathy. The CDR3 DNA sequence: TGCAGCGTTGAAGACGGTAACTACGAGCAGTACTTC. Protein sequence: CSVEDGNYEQYF.